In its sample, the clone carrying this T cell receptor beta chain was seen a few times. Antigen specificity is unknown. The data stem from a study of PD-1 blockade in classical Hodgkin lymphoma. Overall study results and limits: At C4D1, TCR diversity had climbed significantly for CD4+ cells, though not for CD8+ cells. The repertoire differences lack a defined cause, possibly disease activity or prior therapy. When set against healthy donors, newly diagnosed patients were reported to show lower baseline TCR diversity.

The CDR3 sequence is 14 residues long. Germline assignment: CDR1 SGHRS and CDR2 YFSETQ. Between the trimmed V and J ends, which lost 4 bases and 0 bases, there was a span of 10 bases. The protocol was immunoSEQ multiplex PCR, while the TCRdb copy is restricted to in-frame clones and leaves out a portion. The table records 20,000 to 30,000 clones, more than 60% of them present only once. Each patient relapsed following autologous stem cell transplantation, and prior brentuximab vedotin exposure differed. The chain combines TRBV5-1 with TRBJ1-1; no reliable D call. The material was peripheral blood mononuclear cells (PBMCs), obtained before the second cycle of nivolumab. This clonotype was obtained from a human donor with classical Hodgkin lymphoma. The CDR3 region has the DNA TGCGCCAGCAGCGAGGACGGCTTGAACACTGAAGCTTTCTTT. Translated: CASSEDGLNTEAFF.